One T cell receptor (beta chain) is described in this entry. CDR3 length equals 17 residues. Trimming removed 0 bases at V and 2 bases at J, with 14 bases between. Per the germline V gene, CDR1 is SGHRS and CDR2 is YFSETQ. These data come from a study of blood T cell repertoires in COVID-19. Overall study context: Samples of COVID-19 (acute and convalescent) were obtained from the United States, Italy and Spain. The cDNA or gDNA used as material had been derived from T cells, B-cell-depleted T cells, or PBMCs.

Authors' analysis steps: It was from reference gene primer amplification that nucleated cell counts were estimated. The data were produced by immunoSEQ multiplex PCR, yet TCRdb's version contains in-frame clones alone and is incomplete. D and trimming were read from the DNA, whereas the V and J calls and clone size are those reported in that table. Among about 130,000 clones listed, more than 70% were seen once. The sample consisted of peripheral blood. The sequence derives from a woman of 80 years or more with COVID-19, enrolled during active disease. The chain joins TRBV5-1 to TRBJ2-2, with a possible D match to TRBD1 (6 bases). The CDR3 region is CASSLEYRTVNTGELFF. DNA for the CDR3: TGCGCCAGCAGCTTGGAATATCGGACAGTAAACACCGGGGAGCTGTTTTTT.